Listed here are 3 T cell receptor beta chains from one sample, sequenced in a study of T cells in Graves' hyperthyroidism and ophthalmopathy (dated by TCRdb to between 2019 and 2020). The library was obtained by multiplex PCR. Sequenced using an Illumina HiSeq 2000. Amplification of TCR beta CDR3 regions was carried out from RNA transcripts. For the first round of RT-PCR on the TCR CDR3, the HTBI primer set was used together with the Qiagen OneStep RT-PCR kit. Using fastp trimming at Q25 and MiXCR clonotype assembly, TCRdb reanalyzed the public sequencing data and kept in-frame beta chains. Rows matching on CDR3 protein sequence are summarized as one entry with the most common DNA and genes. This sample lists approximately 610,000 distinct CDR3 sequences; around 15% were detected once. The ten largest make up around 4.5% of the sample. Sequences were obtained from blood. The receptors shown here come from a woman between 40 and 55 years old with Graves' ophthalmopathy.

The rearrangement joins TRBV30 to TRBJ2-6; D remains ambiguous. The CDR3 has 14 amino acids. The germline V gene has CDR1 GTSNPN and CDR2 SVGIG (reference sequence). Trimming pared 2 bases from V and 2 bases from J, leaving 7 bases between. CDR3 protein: CAWSRTPGANVLTF. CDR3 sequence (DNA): TGTGCCTGGAGTCGAACACCTGGGGCCAACGTCCTGACTTTC.

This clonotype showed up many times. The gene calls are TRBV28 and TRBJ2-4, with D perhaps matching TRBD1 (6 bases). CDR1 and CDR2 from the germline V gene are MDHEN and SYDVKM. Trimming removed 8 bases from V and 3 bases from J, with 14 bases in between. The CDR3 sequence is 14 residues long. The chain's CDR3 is CASLPQGVKNIQYF. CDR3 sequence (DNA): TGTGCCAGCCTTCCACAGGGAGTCAAAAACATTCAGTACTTC.

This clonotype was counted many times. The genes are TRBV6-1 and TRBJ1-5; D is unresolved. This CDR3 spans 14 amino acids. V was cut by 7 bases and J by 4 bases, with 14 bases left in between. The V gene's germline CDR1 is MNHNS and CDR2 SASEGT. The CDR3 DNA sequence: TGTGCCAGCACCCACATGCAAGGAAATCAGCCCCAGCATTTT. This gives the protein CASTHMQGNQPQHF.